A selection of T cell receptor beta chains follows, all from one sample in a study of blood T cell repertoires in COVID-19. The data were produced by immunoSEQ multiplex PCR, yet TCRdb's version contains in-frame clones alone and is incomplete. This table holds 250,000 or so clones, roughly nine tenths found once. What was sequenced was PBMCs or T cells enriched from blood (not recorded which). The receptors stem from a man aged 30-40 years who had recovered from COVID-19. Both conserved end residues are part of each CDR3. The order of the fields is CDR3 length, V gene, J gene, D gene, clone size, CDR3 DNA, CDR3 protein. The D gene is left open where the match is weak. For some rows the clone size is stated as once, few or many, or as a class when expanded; others skip it.

>16|TRBV4-3|TRBJ2-1|TRBD1|-
TGCGCCAGCAGCCAAGATCCGGGACAGGGGTCGAATGAGCAGTTCTTC
CASSQDPGQGSNEQFF
>18|TRBV11-2|TRBJ2-2|TRBD1|-
TGTGCCAGCAGCTGGGCGGGCAGGGGGCGCCCGAACACCGGGGAGCTGTTTTTT
CASSWAGRGRPNTGELFF
>18|TRBV5-1|TRBJ2-7|TRBD2|-
TGCGCCAGCAGCTTGGGCCCCGCACTAGCGGGAACCCCCTACGAGCAGTACTTC
CASSLGPALAGTPYEQYF
>14|TRBV1|TRBJ2-7|-|-
TGCACCAGCAGCTCTAGCGGGAAGGACTACGAGCAGTACTTC
CTSSSSGKDYEQYF
>14|TRBV28|TRBJ2-3|TRBD1|-
TGTGCCAGCAGTTTGGGACGACAGGGGATTACGCAGTATTTT
CASSLGRQGITQYF
>13|TRBV28|TRBJ2-3|-|-
TGTGCCAGCTCCCCTCCCCCCTCGGATACGCAGTATTTT
CASSPPPSDTQYF
>12|TRBV5-6|TRBJ1-2|-|few
TGTGCCAGCAGCACCGACAGGTACGGCTACACCTTC
CASSTDRYGYTF
>15|TRBV28|TRBJ2-7|TRBD1|-
TGTGCCAGCAGTGAGACAGGGGGCCTCTCCTACGAGCAGTACTTC
CASSETGGLSYEQYF
>15|TRBV4-3|TRBJ2-7|TRBD1|-
TGCGCCAGCAGCCAAGGACAGGGGGCATCCCACGAGCAGTACTTC
CASSQGQGASHEQYF
>14|TRBV4-2|TRBJ1-3|-|-
TGTGCCAGCAGCCAAGATACGGGTGGAAACACCATATATTTT
CASSQDTGGNTIYF
>14|TRBV2|TRBJ1-1|-|-
TGTGCCAGCAGTGATCAGGGCCCTTCGCCTGAAGCTTTCTTT
CASSDQGPSPEAFF
>15|TRBV2|TRBJ2-7|TRBD2|-
TGTGCCAGCATTAGAATACGGGAGGATAGGGCCGAGCAGTACTTC
CASIRIREDRAEQYF
>12|TRBV24-1|TRBJ1-1|TRBD1|-
TGTGCCACCAGTGACCGACCCAGGGGGACTTTCTTT
CATSDRPRGTFF
>14|TRBV18|TRBJ1-2|-|-
TGTGCCAGCTCACCAATCAGAGATCAGGGCGGCTACACCTTC
CASSPIRDQGGYTF
>15|TRBV27|TRBJ1-2|TRBD1|-
TGTGCCAGCAGTTTCGGAGGGGGCGCGTACTATGGCTACACCTTC
CASSFGGGAYYGYTF
>14|TRBV25-1|TRBJ2-7|TRBD1|-
TGTGCCAGCATCCCTGGGGACAGGTTTTACGAGCAGTACTTC
CASIPGDRFYEQYF
>13|TRBV6-5|TRBJ2-7|-|few
TGTGCCAGCAGTCCCGCGGTCCCCCCGCCGCAGTACTTC
CASSPAVPPPQYF
>16|TRBV6-1|TRBJ2-1|TRBD1|-
TGTGCCAGCAGTGGGAGAGGACAGGGCTCCTACAATGAGCAGTTCTTC
CASSGRGQGSYNEQFF
>14|TRBV28|TRBJ2-7|-|-
TGTGCCAGCAGTACAGGGAGTGGGCTAAGGGAGCAGTACTTC
CASSTGSGLREQYF
>11|TRBV20-1|TRBJ2-5|-|-
TGCAGTGCTAGAGTGGGGGGGACCCAGTACTTC
CSARVGGTQYF
>13|TRBV7-8|TRBJ2-5|-|-
TGTGCCAGCAGCTTTCAGAGGGGGGAGACCCAGTACTTC
CASSFQRGETQYF
>15|TRBV15|TRBJ2-1|TRBD2|-
TGTGCCACCAGCCCCCGGACTAGCGGTCACAATGAGCAGTTCTTC
CATSPRTSGHNEQFF
>14|TRBV19|TRBJ1-3|-|-
TGTGCCAGTGGCTGGGGGGGAACTGGAAACACCATATATTTT
CASGWGGTGNTIYF
>15|TRBV5-1|TRBJ2-5|TRBD2|-
TGCGCCAGCAGCGAACTAGCGGGTGTTCAAGAGACCCAGTACTTC
CASSELAGVQETQYF
>15|TRBV5-1|TRBJ2-1|-|-
TGCGCCAGCAGCTTGGGGTTAGCGGCTTACAATGAGCAGTTCTTC
CASSLGLAAYNEQFF
>16|TRBV3-1/TRBV3-2|TRBJ2-3|-|-
TGTGCCAGCAGCCCTCAGGCCGGAGGAGGACCAGATACGCAGTATTTT
CASSPQAGGGPDTQYF
>15|TRBV7-9|TRBJ1-4|-|once
TGTGCCAGCAGTCCTAGCGGGAATTCTAATGAAAAACTGTTTTTT
CASSPSGNSNEKLFF
>15|TRBV3-1/TRBV3-2|TRBJ1-2|-|few
TGTGCTAGCAGCCAAGCCGAGCGCAGGGTAAATGGCTACACCTTC
CASSQAERRVNGYTF
>14|TRBV7-9|TRBJ2-2|-|-
TGTGCCAGCAGCTTTGGGGGGTACACCGGGGAGCTGTTTTTT
CASSFGGYTGELFF
>15|TRBV5-4|TRBJ2-7|-|-
TGTGCCAGCAGCCCCCCCGGACAGAGATCCTACGAGCAGTACTTC
CASSPPGQRSYEQYF
>14|TRBV11-1|TRBJ1-1|-|-
TGTGCCAGCAGCTTTGAGGGAACGAACACTGAAGCTTTCTTT
CASSFEGTNTEAFF
>18|TRBV2|TRBJ2-1|TRBD1|-
TGTGCCAGCAGACAAAAACCGTGGACAGGGAATCCTTGGGTTGAGCAGTTCTTC
CASRQKPWTGNPWVEQFF
>17|TRBV3-1/TRBV3-2|TRBJ2-1|TRBD1|once
TGTGCCAGCAGCTCACCTACCGGACAGGGGGCTTACAATGAGCAGTTCTTC
CASSSPTGQGAYNEQFF
>13|TRBV29-1|TRBJ2-7|-|-
TGCAGCGTTGGTTACTCGGACACCTACGAGCAGTACTTC
CSVGYSDTYEQYF
>15|TRBV2|TRBJ2-3|TRBD2|-
TGTGCCAGCACTAGAGCGGGAGTTAGCACAGATACGCAGTATTTT
CASTRAGVSTDTQYF
>14|TRBV10-3|TRBJ2-3|-|-
TGTGCCATCAGTCGGGACTCGGATGTGGATACGCAGTATTTT
CAISRDSDVDTQYF
>16|TRBV2|TRBJ2-3|TRBD2|-
TGTGCCAGCAGCCCTAGCGGGAGGGCCATGACAGATACGCAGTATTTT
CASSPSGRAMTDTQYF
>16|TRBV28|TRBJ1-2|TRBD1|-
TGTGCCAGCAGTTTAGGCGGGACAGGGGGGGATGGTGGCTACACCTTC
CASSLGGTGGDGGYTF
>15|TRBV5-1|TRBJ1-6|TRBD1|-
TGCGCCAGCAGCCCCCGGGACAGCTATAATTCACCCCTCCACTTT
CASSPRDSYNSPLHF
>15|TRBV5-1|TRBJ1-5|-|few
TGCGCCAGCAGCCTCGACAGCTCTTGGGGTCAGCCCCAGCATTTT
CASSLDSSWGQPQHF
>13|TRBV30|TRBJ2-2|-|-
TGTGCCTGGATCGCTCAGGGTGTCGGGGAGCTGTTTTTT
CAWIAQGVGELFF
>16|TRBV5-1|TRBJ1-1|-|once
TGCGCCAGCAGCTTGGGAGGGCGGCGGTCGAACACTGAAGCTTTCTTT
CASSLGGRRSNTEAFF
>15|TRBV11-1|TRBJ2-1|TRBD2|-
TGTGCCAGCAATCCGTATAGCGGGGGGTACAATGAGCAGTTCTTC
CASNPYSGGYNEQFF
>16|TRBV7-9|TRBJ1-1|TRBD1|-
TGTGCCAGCAGCATCGGATCCGGGACAGGGGCCACTGAAGCTTTCTTT
CASSIGSGTGATEAFF
>15|TRBV11-1|TRBJ2-3|TRBD2|-
TGTGCCAGCAGCTTAGTGGCGGGGGAGACAGATACGCAGTATTTT
CASSLVAGETDTQYF
>16|TRBV27|TRBJ1-5|-|-
TGTGCCAGCAGTTTATACTCCAGGGCAGGGTTTCGGCCCCAGCATTTT
CASSLYSRAGFRPQHF
>14|TRBV12-1|TRBJ1-3|-|-
TGTGCCAGCAGCTTTGCGGGACAGGGTGACACCATATATTTT
CASSFAGQGDTIYF
>15|TRBV19|TRBJ1-1|-|-
TGTGCCAGTAGTGCACAGACGATAATGAACACTGAAGCTTTCTTT
CASSAQTIMNTEAFF
>14|TRBV5-4|TRBJ1-4|TRBD1|-
TGTGCCAGCAGCTCGGGGACAGCTAATGAAAAACTGTTTTTT
CASSSGTANEKLFF
>19|TRBV3-1/TRBV3-2|TRBJ1-5|TRBD1|once
TGTGCCAGCAGCCAAGCCCCCTGGACAGGTACTCCTAGCAATCAGCCCCAGCATTTT
CASSQAPWTGTPSNQPQHF